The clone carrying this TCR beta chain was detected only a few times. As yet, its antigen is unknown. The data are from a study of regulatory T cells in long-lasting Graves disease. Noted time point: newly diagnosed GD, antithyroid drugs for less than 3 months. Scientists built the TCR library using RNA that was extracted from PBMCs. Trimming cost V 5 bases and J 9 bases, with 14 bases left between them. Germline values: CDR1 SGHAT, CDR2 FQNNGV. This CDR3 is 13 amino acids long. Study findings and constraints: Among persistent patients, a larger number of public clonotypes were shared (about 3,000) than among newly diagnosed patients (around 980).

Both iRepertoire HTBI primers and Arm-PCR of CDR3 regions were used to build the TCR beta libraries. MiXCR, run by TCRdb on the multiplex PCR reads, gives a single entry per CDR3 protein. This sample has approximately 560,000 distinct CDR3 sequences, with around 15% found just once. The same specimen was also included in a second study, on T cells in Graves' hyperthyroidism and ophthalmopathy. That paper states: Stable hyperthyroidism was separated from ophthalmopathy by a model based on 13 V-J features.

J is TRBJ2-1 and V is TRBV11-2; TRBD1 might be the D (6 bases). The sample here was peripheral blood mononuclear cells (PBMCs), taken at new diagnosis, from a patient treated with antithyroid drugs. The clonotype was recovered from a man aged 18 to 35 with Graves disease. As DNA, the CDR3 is TGTGCCAGCAGCCCCGGGACACATTTTGAGCAGTTCTTC. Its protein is CASSPGTHFEQFF.